A selection of T cell receptor beta chains follows, all from one sample in a study of blood T cells in healthy people across ages. Each CDR3 protein is one row after TCRdb ran MiXCR on the 5' RACE reads. The table records some 760,000 distinct CDR3 sequences, 25% of them present only once. This sample also belongs to another study, concerning T cells of mothers and their children.

The material sequenced was blood. The receptors were gathered from a boy aged 5-17 years in good health. Both conserved end residues are part of each CDR3. Fields, in order: clone size, D gene, V gene, CDR3 length, J gene, CDR3 DNA, CDR3 protein. A D gene is named only where the DNA matches it firmly. Clone sizes are given selectively: once, few, many, or a class where the clone is expanded.

>-|-|TRBV20-1|14|TRBJ2-7
TGCAGTGCTCGAGGGGGGGTTGGCTCCTACGAGCAGTACTTC
CSARGGVGSYEQYF
>few|-|TRBV3-1|15|TRBJ1-2
TGTGCCAGCAGCCAGGTTGGCAGGGCGGGCTATGGCTACACCTTC
CASSQVGRAGYGYTF
>-|-|TRBV20-1|13|TRBJ1-2
TGCAGTGCTAATGAAGTAGGGGCGAGTGGCTACACCTTC
CSANEVGASGYTF
>-|TRBD2|TRBV5-4|14|TRBJ2-7
TGTGCCAGCAGGATAGCGGGGTCGTCCTACGAGCAGTACTTC
CASRIAGSSYEQYF
>-|-|TRBV20-1|15|TRBJ2-2
TGCAGTGCTAGAGGTCGACAGCCAAACACCGGGGAGCTGTTTTTT
CSARGRQPNTGELFF
>few|TRBD2|TRBV6-2/TRBV6-3|15|TRBJ2-1
TGTGCCAGCAGTTGGAGGACTAGCGATAACAATGAGCAGTTCTTC
CASSWRTSDNNEQFF
>few|-|TRBV19|13|TRBJ2-7
TGTGCCAGTTCAGAGGGACGGCACTACGAGCAGTACTTC
CASSEGRHYEQYF
>few|-|TRBV7-2|15|TRBJ1-2
TGTGCCAGCAGTTACCACAGGGCCCCCTTCTATGGCTACACCTTC
CASSYHRAPFYGYTF
>few|-|TRBV29-1|16|TRBJ2-3
TGCAGCGTTGAGGAGGAGCGGAGGGGGAGCACAGATACGCAGTATTTT
CSVEEERRGSTDTQYF
>few|-|TRBV29-1|12|TRBJ2-7
TGCAGCGTTGAAGAAAGGGCCGACGAGCAGTACTTC
CSVEERADEQYF
>-|-|TRBV29-1|13|TRBJ1-2
TGCAGCGTCCTATGGGGTCAGCTCTATGGCTACACCTTC
CSVLWGQLYGYTF
>-|-|TRBV12-3/TRBV12-4|14|TRBJ1-1
TGTGCCAGCAGTTTTAACAGGGTGAACACTGAAGCTTTCTTT
CASSFNRVNTEAFF
>-|-|TRBV15|15|TRBJ2-7
TGTGCCACCAGCAGAGATCCCGGCAGCACCTACGAGCAGTACTTC
CATSRDPGSTYEQYF
>few|TRBD2|TRBV5-5|15|TRBJ2-1
TGTGCCAGCAGCCCCAGCGGGGGAGATTACAATGAGCAGTTCTTC
CASSPSGGDYNEQFF
>-|-|TRBV7-2|12|TRBJ1-5
TGTGCCAGCAGCTTCAGGGCTCAGCCCCAGCATTTT
CASSFRAQPQHF
>-|-|TRBV6-2/TRBV6-3|16|TRBJ2-5
TGTGCCAGCAGTTTTGAGGACCCTGGGCTCCAAGAGACCCAGTACTTC
CASSFEDPGLQETQYF
>-|-|TRBV27|15|TRBJ1-5
TGTGCCAGCAGTTTACGGGGTAACCGGAATCAGCCCCAGCATTTT
CASSLRGNRNQPQHF
>few|-|TRBV4-1|15|TRBJ2-7
TGCGCCAGCAGCCAAGAACCGGGACGAGGCTACGAGCAGTACTTC
CASSQEPGRGYEQYF
>few|-|TRBV20-1|15|TRBJ2-4
TGCAGTGCTAGAGATGATGGACAGTACAAAAACATTCAGTACTTC
CSARDDGQYKNIQYF
>few|-|TRBV5-6|14|TRBJ1-1
TGTGCCAGCAGCTGGGGGACTTTGAACACTGAAGCTTTCTTT
CASSWGTLNTEAFF
>few|TRBD1|TRBV19|15|TRBJ2-7
TGTGCCAGTAGTGTAACAGGGACAGGGAGCTACGAGCAGTACTTC
CASSVTGTGSYEQYF
>-|TRBD2|TRBV19|16|TRBJ2-5
TGTGCCAGTAGTCCCTTAATAGCTAGCGGGCAAGAGACCCAGTACTTC
CASSPLIASGQETQYF
>many|-|TRBV7-3|15|TRBJ2-5
TGTGCCAGCAGCTTGGCGCCCACTAGCTTCGAGACCCAGTACTTC
CASSLAPTSFETQYF
>-|-|TRBV4-1|14|TRBJ1-1
TGCGCCAGCAGCAAATCTTTGATGAACACTGAAGCTTTCTTT
CASSKSLMNTEAFF
>-|-|TRBV28|15|TRBJ1-3
TGTGCCAGCAGTTTCCGACACGTCTCTGGAAACACCATATATTTT
CASSFRHVSGNTIYF
>few|-|TRBV7-9|14|TRBJ2-1
TGTGCCAGCAGCTTACCAGTGCAAAGGCATGAGCAGTTCTTC
CASSLPVQRHEQFF
>-|-|TRBV2|14|TRBJ2-2
TGTGCCAGCAGTGACCCACTGAACACCGGGGAGCTGTTTTTT
CASSDPLNTGELFF
>few|TRBD1|TRBV3-1|15|TRBJ1-4
TGTGCCAGCAGCCTAACAGGGGGCAAAGATGAAAAACTGTTTTTT
CASSLTGGKDEKLFF
>-|-|TRBV20-1|14|TRBJ2-1
TGCAGTGCTAGCGGCTCGAGCTCCTACAATGAGCAGTTCTTC
CSASGSSSYNEQFF
>-|-|TRBV14|16|TRBJ2-2
TGTGCCAGCAGCCGAATTACGGGAACGAACACCGGGGAGCTGTTTTTT
CASSRITGTNTGELFF
>-|-|TRBV12-3/TRBV12-4|13|TRBJ2-3
TGTGCCAGCAGTACGAGGGGGTTGAATACGCAGAATTTT
CASSTRGLNTQNF
>-|TRBD2|TRBV4-2|16|TRBJ2-1
TGTGCCAGCAGCCAAGGGGTATCGGGGCGGGGGAATGAGCAGTTCTTC
CASSQGVSGRGNEQFF
>few|TRBD1|TRBV14|15|TRBJ2-2
TGTGCCAGCAGCCCTGGACAGGGGGGAGCCGGGGAGCTGTTTTTT
CASSPGQGGAGELFF
>-|TRBD1|TRBV20-1|14|TRBJ2-7
TGCAGTGCTGAGTACGGACAGGGGAGTTACGAGCAGTACTTC
CSAEYGQGSYEQYF
>-|-|TRBV29-1|13|TRBJ2-1
TGCAGCGTGGCCGCGGGGAGATACAATGAGCAGTTCTTC
CSVAAGRYNEQFF
>-|-|TRBV4-3|14|TRBJ2-1
TGCGCCAGCAGCCGAAGGGACTCCAGAAATGAGCAGTTCTTC
CASSRRDSRNEQFF
>-|TRBD1|TRBV7-9|13|TRBJ2-1
TGTGCCAGCAGGGCAGGGGGCTACAATGAGCAGTTCTTC
CASRAGGYNEQFF